Described below is a single T cell receptor beta chain sequence and its context. Its matching antigen is unknown. Each TCR library used around 540 ng of total RNA and a linear amplification protocol. TCRdb used MiXCR to reprocess the reads, holding one entry per CDR3 protein. Of 200,000 or so distinct CDR3 sequences in the sample, 65% to 80% are singletons; the top ten hold about 2.3%. CDR1 and CDR2 (germline): MDHEN, SYDVKM. This CDR3 contains 17 residues. V dropped 6 bases and J dropped 2; count of bases not matched to a gene: 11. This sample stems from a study of healthy donors' naive CD4 and CD8 T cells. Study conclusions and caveats: Homeostatic proliferation of naive T cells was not examined as a bias source. Negatively charged CDR3s marked CD8+ lineage; positively charged CDR3s marked CD4+ lineage.

This TCR came from a pool of human donors in good health; the sample pools cells from several healthy donors. Sequencing used naive CD4+ and CD8+ T cells sorted from blood, pooled from several donors. The V and J genes are TRBV28 and TRBJ2-2, with TRBD1 matching over 8 bases. The CDR3 loop reads CASRGVFGTGNTGELFF. CDR3 nucleotides: TGTGCCAGCAGAGGGGTGTTCGGGACAGGAAACACCGGGGAGCTGTTTTTT.